Included here is one T cell receptor (beta chain) sequence, with context. Its specificity is unknown. Focal radiation plus CTLA-4 blockade with ipilimumab was given to patients with chemo-refractory metastatic non-small-cell lung cancer. The data were obtained in a study of radiotherapy plus CTLA-4 blockade in lung cancer. Study as a whole: Disease control was achieved by 31% of patients, and objective responses by about 17%.

The protocol was immunoSEQ multiplex PCR, while the TCRdb copy is restricted to in-frame clones and leaves out a portion. The sample includes 25,000 to 35,000 clones, 79% of them seen just once. Germline CDR1 and CDR2: MNHEY and SMNVEV (reference sequence). The CDR3 sequence is 14 residues long. V lost 6 bases and J lost 0, with 6 bases in between. Study results and caveats: Increased serum interferon-beta after radiation also reportedly predicted response strongly. Clones derived from tumor TCRs expanded in blood after radiotherapy plus ipilimumab.

The chain has TRBV27 and TRBJ2-6; D is undetermined. The clonotype comes from a human donor with non-small cell lung cancer that progressed on radiotherapy plus ipilimumab. The specimen was peripheral blood, collected from a patient treated with radiotherapy plus ipilimumab. DNA of the CDR3: TGTGCCAGCAGAGGATACTCTGGGGCCAACGTCCTGACTTTC. Protein sequence: CASRGYSGANVLTF.